This T cell receptor (beta chain) was recovered during a study of T cell responses to AZD1222 COVID-19 vaccine (dated by TCRdb to about 2021). About the investigation overall: TCR sequencing covered fewer than 250 trial participants: 200 to 220 given two doses of AZD1222 and approximately 25 given two doses of MenACWY control vaccine. Trial participants were enrolled by age into subgroups of 18-55, 56-69 and 70-plus years, and around 150, 28 and 57 TCR-sequenced participants, respectively, were included in these subgroups.

As for this clone: The antigen this receptor binds is unknown. Nothing much larger sits one base from this clone, and base qualities are not available.

The time point label of this sample denotes: about 28 days (+/-7) after the second vaccine dose. AZD1222 recipients whose second dose came at about 4 weeks and those whose second dose came at about 12 weeks were combined into one group, since spike-specific TCR depth and breadth did not differ between the two schedules. The vaccinee samples were drawn from two UK trials, COV001 and COV002, one of which was a single-blind randomized controlled phase 2/3 trial testing AZD1222 (ChAdOx1 nCoV-19) in healthy adults. For TCRbeta chain sequencing, PBMC samples were collected from trial participants at day 0 and at day 28 after the second dose. The CDR3 regions of human TCRbeta chains were analyzed by immunosequencing. The original pipeline was this. Repertoire TCRs were matched against a reference library of SARS-CoV-2-specific TCRs generated with the MIRA antigen-specificity platform. Breadth meant the fraction of unique TCRs that were SARS-CoV-2-associated, whereas depth meant the fraction of total T cells that were SARS-CoV-2-associated. Each spike-specific TCR was assigned to its reactive spike region and to a CD4 or CD8 class using the MIRA data. Log10-transformed breadth and depth values were compared by one-way ANOVA with Sidak's multiple comparisons tests. This immuneACCESS table, as held by TCRdb, lists in-frame sequences with V and J called but not all clones. Of the missing ones, under half trace to an unresolved V gene in checked studies; the others have no known cause. The V and J calls and clone size come from that table; D and trimming were worked out from the DNA. This sample lists 90,000 to 100,000 clones; 85% were detected once. The biggest ten clones account for about 4.5% of the sample.

Overall study results and their limits: After two AZD1222 doses, spike-specific TCR breadth and depth were significantly higher than at day 0 and than in MenACWY recipients. The 56-69-year group was small, and its depth increase did not reach significance, likely because of low power. Only five or six AZD1222 recipients were SARS-CoV-2 seropositive at baseline, limiting conclusions about previously exposed vaccinees. Because no day 14 peak-response samples were available, repertoires were characterized only after the peak T cell response. Reportedly, close to half of the unique spike-specific TCRs recognized epitopes lying outside the regions that are mutated in the B.1.351 and B.1.1.7 variants. Participants were mostly white British and included more females than males, and it was suggested by the authors that clonal diversity may have been underestimated. CD4 TCRs associated with the vaccine covered the entire spike protein, and the dominant responses were in regions 160-218 and 743-854.

The clonotype comes from an adult who received the AZD1222 COVID-19 vaccine. The sequences come from peripheral blood, collected 28 days after the second AZD1222 dose.

The CDR3 reads CASSHRQGNEQFF. The DNA sequence reads TGTGCCAGCAGCCACCGACAGGGCAATGAGCAGTTCTTC. The receptor chain draws on TRBV7-6 and TRBJ2-1, with TRBD1 identical over 7 junction bases. The CDR3 starts with the cysteine, ends with the phenylalanine, and has 13 residues. Only the CDR3 region is kept as DNA, spanning 39 bases read in frame from base 1. For CDR1 and CDR2, the germline V gene lists SGHVS and FNYEAQ. V has 5 bases trimmed and J has 6 bases trimmed; junction bases matching no gene number 4.